A selection of T cell receptor beta chains follows, all from one sample in a study of shared clonotypes between healthy human individuals. Produced via immunoSEQ multiplex PCR; TCRdb's table is partial and in-frame only. This table holds about 610,000 clones, approximately 96% found once. The material sequenced was naive CD8+ T cells sorted from blood. These TCRs come from a woman aged 30 to 39 in good health. CDR3s include the opening cysteine and the closing phenylalanine or tryptophan. The D gene is left open where the match is weak. Part of the rows lack a size; the others show once, few, many or a class for expanded clones.

D gene	clone size	J gene	CDR3 length	V gene	CDR3 DNA	CDR3 protein
TRBD2	NA	TRBJ2-2	17	TRBV5-4	TGTGCCAGCAGCTTTGGTAGCGGGAGAGTGGACACCGGGGAGCTGTTTTTT	CASSFGSGRVDTGELFF
NA	NA	TRBJ2-7	13	TRBV29-1	TGCAGCGCTATCCGGGACGGACCCTACGAGCAGTACTTC	CSAIRDGPYEQYF
NA	NA	TRBJ2-1	13	TRBV7-3	TGTGCCAGCAGCTTATACGGCGACAATGAGCAGTTCTTC	CASSLYGDNEQFF
NA	NA	TRBJ2-2	15	TRBV7-6	TGTGCCAGCAGCTTAGCTTCTTTAAACACCGGGGAGCTGTTTTTT	CASSLASLNTGELFF
TRBD1	NA	TRBJ2-7	15	TRBV9	TGTGCCAGCAGCGTAGATGCAGGGGGCATTTACGAGCAGTACTTC	CASSVDAGGIYEQYF
TRBD1	NA	TRBJ1-1	16	TRBV19	TGTGCCAGTGCCAATTTGGGACAGGGGATGAACACTGAAGCTTTCTTT	CASANLGQGMNTEAFF
TRBD2	NA	TRBJ2-1	19	TRBV19	TGTGCCAGTAGTATTCTCTGGCGTGCTAGCGGGAGGACTTACAATGAGCAGTTCTTC	CASSILWRASGRTYNEQFF
NA	NA	TRBJ1-1	15	TRBV9	TGTGCCAGCAGCGTAGACTCCCGGCCGAACACTGAAGCTTTCTTT	CASSVDSRPNTEAFF
NA	NA	TRBJ2-2	12	TRBV2	TGTGCCAGCAGATACACGGAACGTGAGCTGTTTTTT	CASRYTERELFF
TRBD2	NA	TRBJ2-1	14	TRBV9	TGTGCCAGCAGCGTAGATCTAGCGGAAAATGAGCAGTTCTTC	CASSVDLAENEQFF
TRBD1	once	TRBJ1-3	16	TRBV27	TGTGCCAGCAGTACAGGGGCGCCAATCTCTGGAAACACCATATATTTT	CASSTGAPISGNTIYF
TRBD2	NA	TRBJ2-5	16	TRBV28	TGTGCCAGCAGTTTAGCTCGGGAGGACTACCAAGAGACCCAGTACTTC	CASSLAREDYQETQYF
NA	NA	TRBJ2-5	15	TRBV11-2	TGTGCCAGCAGCTTAGTCGGCCTCCCTCAAGAGACCCAGTACTTC	CASSLVGLPQETQYF
TRBD2	NA	TRBJ2-1	13	TRBV29-1	TGCAGCGTTGACCCGCTAGCGGGAGTTGAGCAGTTCTTC	CSVDPLAGVEQFF
TRBD1	NA	TRBJ2-7	18	TRBV4-1	TGCGCCAGCAGCCAGAATTTTCGCGACAGGGGAATCTCCTACGAGCAGTACTTC	CASSQNFRDRGISYEQYF
TRBD2	NA	TRBJ2-3	15	TRBV7-2	TGTGCCAGCAGCGACGGACTAGCCGTTGCAGATACGCAGTATTTT	CASSDGLAVADTQYF
NA	NA	TRBJ2-3	15	TRBV5-1	TGCGCCAGCAGCTATATAGAGGGAGGTACAGATACGCAGTATTTT	CASSYIEGGTDTQYF